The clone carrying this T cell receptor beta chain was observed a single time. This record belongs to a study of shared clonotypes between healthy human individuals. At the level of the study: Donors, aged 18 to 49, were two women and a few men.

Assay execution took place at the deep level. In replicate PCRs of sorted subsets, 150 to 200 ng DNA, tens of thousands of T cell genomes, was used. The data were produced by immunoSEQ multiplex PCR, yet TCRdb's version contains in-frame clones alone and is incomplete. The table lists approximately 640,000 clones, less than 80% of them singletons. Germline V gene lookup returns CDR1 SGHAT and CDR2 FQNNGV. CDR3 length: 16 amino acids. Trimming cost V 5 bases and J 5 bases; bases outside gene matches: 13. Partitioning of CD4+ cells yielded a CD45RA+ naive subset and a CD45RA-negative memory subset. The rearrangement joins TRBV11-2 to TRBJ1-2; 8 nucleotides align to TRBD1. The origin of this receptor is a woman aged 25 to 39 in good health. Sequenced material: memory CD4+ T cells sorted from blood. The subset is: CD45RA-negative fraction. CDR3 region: CASSPTGGSLPYGYTF. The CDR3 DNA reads TGTGCCAGCAGCCCAACAGGGGGTTCCCTGCCTTATGGCTACACCTTC.